Listed below are T cell receptor beta chains from one sample, sequenced in a study of yellow fever vaccine responses in identical twins. TCRdb reprocessed the RT-PCR reads via MiXCR and lists one record per CDR3 protein. The sample lists 3,500 or so distinct CDR3 sequences; 90% were seen once. The sample consisted of T cells from blood (PBMCs), unsorted or a sorted subset (not recorded which), taken before or after yellow fever vaccination (not recorded which). The origin of the receptors is a woman between 18 and 29 years old who received the yellow fever vaccine. Each CDR3 is given with its conserved first and last residue. A D gene is named only where the DNA matches it firmly. The size of a clone is reported for some rows only, either as once, few or many, or as a class for expanded clones.

size: NA; J: TRBJ2-4; V: TRBV7-3; length: 15; D: NA; DNA: TGTGCCAGCAGCTCCGGGGGGGGACAGGGAAACATTCAGTACTTC; CDR3: CASSSGGGQGNIQYF
size: NA; J: TRBJ2-1; V: TRBV3-1; length: 13; D: TRBD2; DNA: TGTGCCAGCAGCCAAGATTTACTAGCGGAGCAGTTCTTC; CDR3: CASSQDLLAEQFF
size: NA; J: TRBJ2-5; V: TRBV29-1; length: 11; D: TRBD2; DNA: TGCAGCGTTGACTGGGGGAGGGCCCAGTACTTC; CDR3: CSVDWGRAQYF
size: once; J: TRBJ2-3; V: TRBV5-5; length: 15; D: TRBD2; DNA: TGTGCCAGCAGCTTCGGGAGGCCTAGCACAGATACGCAGTATTTT; CDR3: CASSFGRPSTDTQYF
size: NA; J: TRBJ2-1; V: TRBV18; length: 11; D: NA; DNA: TGTGCCAGCTCACCGAATTCCGAGCAGTTCTTC; CDR3: CASSPNSEQFF
size: NA; J: TRBJ2-5; V: TRBV29-1; length: 12; D: NA; DNA: TGCAGCGTTGGCGGAATTCAAGAGACCCAGTACTTC; CDR3: CSVGGIQETQYF
size: NA; J: TRBJ2-7; V: TRBV18; length: 15; D: TRBD1; DNA: TGTGCCAGCTCACTACGGGACAGCCAGGACTACGAGCAGTACTTC; CDR3: CASSLRDSQDYEQYF
size: few; J: TRBJ1-6; V: TRBV10-3; length: 14; D: NA; DNA: TGTGCCATCAGGGGGGGGCGGGATAATTCACCCCTCCACTTT; CDR3: CAIRGGRDNSPLHF
size: NA; J: TRBJ2-7; V: TRBV3-1; length: 13; D: NA; DNA: TGTGCCAGCAGCCAACCCAGGGGCTACGAGCAGTACTTC; CDR3: CASSQPRGYEQYF
size: NA; J: TRBJ1-2; V: TRBV29-1; length: 12; D: TRBD1; DNA: TGCAGCGTGGAAGGACAGGGATGGGGCTACACCTTC; CDR3: CSVEGQGWGYTF
size: NA; J: TRBJ1-1; V: TRBV28; length: 13; D: NA; DNA: TGTGCCAGCAGTGATACAGGGAACACTGAAGCTTTCTTT; CDR3: CASSDTGNTEAFF
size: NA; J: TRBJ1-1; V: TRBV18; length: 17; D: NA; DNA: TGTGCCAGCTCACCAATTTTCGGGGGGGCTTCTAGCACTGAAGCTTTCTTT; CDR3: CASSPIFGGASSTEAFF
size: NA; J: TRBJ1-2; V: TRBV5-1; length: 13; D: NA; DNA: TGCGCCAGCAGCTTGGACAAGTATGATGGCTACACCTTC; CDR3: CASSLDKYDGYTF
size: NA; J: TRBJ2-2; V: TRBV9; length: 15; D: TRBD1; DNA: TGTGCCAGCAGCGTAGGGACAGGGGGCACCGGGGAGCTGTTTTTT; CDR3: CASSVGTGGTGELFF
size: NA; J: TRBJ2-1; V: TRBV7-6; length: 16; D: TRBD2; DNA: TGTGCTAGCAGCCCCGCGGGACTAGCGGGAGTCGATGAGCAGTTCTTC; CDR3: CASSPAGLAGVDEQFF
size: NA; J: TRBJ2-7; V: TRBV11-1; length: 13; D: NA; DNA: TGTGCCAGCAGCTTAGCAATAGCCTACGAGCAGTACTTC; CDR3: CASSLAIAYEQYF
size: NA; J: TRBJ1-1; V: TRBV29-1; length: 13; D: NA; DNA: TGCAGCGCTGTCGACGGAGTGAACACTGAAGCTTTCTTT; CDR3: CSAVDGVNTEAFF